These T cell receptor beta chains were read from a single sample in a study of shared clonotypes between healthy human individuals. The repertoire was sequenced with immunoSEQ multiplex PCR; TCRdb's copy has only in-frame clones and lacks some. The sample has more than 500,000 clones; around 96% are singletons. The sample taken for sequencing was naive CD4+ T cells sorted from blood. The origin of the receptors is a woman between 25 and 40 years old in good health. The CDR3 runs from the conserved cysteine through the conserved F or W. Each record gives: clone size, J gene, D gene, V gene, CDR3 protein, CDR3 DNA. The D gene is left open where the match is weak. Clone size is stated in some rows and not others, as once, few, many or a class when expanded.

abundance: NA
j_gene: TRBJ2-2
d_gene: TRBD1
v_gene: TRBV11-1
CDR3aa: CASSFSQGVGGELFF
CDR3nt: TGTGCCAGCAGTTTTTCACAGGGGGTCGGCGGGGAGCTGTTTTTT

abundance: NA
j_gene: TRBJ1-6
d_gene: NA
v_gene: TRBV19
CDR3aa: CASSTGTNNSPLHF
CDR3nt: TGTGCCAGTAGTACCGGGACTAATAATTCACCCCTCCACTTT

abundance: NA
j_gene: TRBJ1-1
d_gene: TRBD1
v_gene: TRBV11-2
CDR3aa: CASSTRTGVNTEAFF
CDR3nt: TGTGCCAGCAGCACTAGGACAGGGGTGAACACTGAAGCTTTCTTT

abundance: NA
j_gene: TRBJ2-5
d_gene: TRBD1
v_gene: TRBV28
CDR3aa: CASRMTGVRLETQYF
CDR3nt: TGTGCCAGCCGGATGACAGGGGTCCGTTTGGAGACCCAGTACTTC

abundance: once
j_gene: TRBJ2-3
d_gene: TRBD2
v_gene: TRBV6-5
CDR3aa: CASSYGGLAEDTQYF
CDR3nt: TGTGCCAGCAGTTACGGGGGACTAGCTGAAGATACGCAGTATTTT

abundance: NA
j_gene: TRBJ2-2
d_gene: NA
v_gene: TRBV18
CDR3aa: CASSPASAATNTGELFF
CDR3nt: TGTGCCAGCTCACCAGCCTCCGCAGCGACGAACACCGGGGAGCTGTTTTTT

abundance: NA
j_gene: TRBJ1-5
d_gene: TRBD1
v_gene: TRBV19
CDR3aa: CASSIEGAGNQPQHF
CDR3nt: TGTGCCAGTAGTATCGAGGGGGCCGGCAATCAGCCCCAGCATTTT

abundance: NA
j_gene: TRBJ1-3
d_gene: TRBD1
v_gene: TRBV5-4
CDR3aa: CASSLAGGQGGGNTIYF
CDR3nt: TGTGCCAGCAGCTTGGCCGGGGGACAGGGAGGTGGAAACACCATATATTTT

abundance: NA
j_gene: TRBJ1-1
d_gene: NA
v_gene: TRBV5-5
CDR3aa: CASTPHWEGWTEAFF
CDR3nt: TGTGCCAGCACCCCCCACTGGGAGGGTTGGACTGAAGCTTTCTTT

abundance: NA
j_gene: TRBJ2-7
d_gene: NA
v_gene: TRBV7-9
CDR3aa: CASSFMGEQYF
CDR3nt: TGTGCCAGCAGCTTCATGGGCGAGCAGTACTTC

abundance: NA
j_gene: TRBJ1-1
d_gene: TRBD1
v_gene: TRBV6-5
CDR3aa: CASSRDRGDTEAFF
CDR3nt: TGTGCCAGCAGTCGGGACAGGGGGGACACTGAAGCTTTCTTT

abundance: NA
j_gene: TRBJ1-1
d_gene: NA
v_gene: TRBV9
CDR3aa: CASSPTNTEAFF
CDR3nt: TGTGCCAGCAGCCCGACGAACACTGAAGCTTTCTTT

abundance: NA
j_gene: TRBJ2-6
d_gene: NA
v_gene: TRBV7-2
CDR3aa: CASSLVAVSGANVLTF
CDR3nt: TGTGCCAGCAGCTTAGTAGCGGTCTCTGGGGCCAACGTCCTGACTTTC

abundance: NA
j_gene: TRBJ1-1
d_gene: TRBD1
v_gene: TRBV7-8
CDR3aa: CASSRQGGDTEAFF
CDR3nt: TGTGCCAGCAGCAGACAGGGAGGGGACACTGAAGCTTTCTTT